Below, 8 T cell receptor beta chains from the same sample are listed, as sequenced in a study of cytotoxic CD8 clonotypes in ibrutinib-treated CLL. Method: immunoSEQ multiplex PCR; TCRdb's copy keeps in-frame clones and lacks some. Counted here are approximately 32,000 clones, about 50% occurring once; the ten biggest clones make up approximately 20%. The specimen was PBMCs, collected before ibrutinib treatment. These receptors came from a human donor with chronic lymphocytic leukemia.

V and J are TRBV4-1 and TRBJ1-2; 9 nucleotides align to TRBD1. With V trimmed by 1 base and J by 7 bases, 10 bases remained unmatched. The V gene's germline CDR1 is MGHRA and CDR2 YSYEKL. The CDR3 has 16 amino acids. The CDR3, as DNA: TGCGCCAGCAGCCAAGGAAAGGACAGGGGATCGGGTGGCTACACCTTC. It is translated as CASSQGKDRGSGGYTF.

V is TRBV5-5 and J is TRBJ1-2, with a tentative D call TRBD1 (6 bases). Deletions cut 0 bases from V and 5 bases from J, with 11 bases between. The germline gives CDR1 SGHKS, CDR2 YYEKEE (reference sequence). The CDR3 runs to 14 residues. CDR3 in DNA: TGTGCCAGCAGCTTGGAGGGGGTAGGGTATGGCTACACCTTC. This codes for CASSLEGVGYGYTF.

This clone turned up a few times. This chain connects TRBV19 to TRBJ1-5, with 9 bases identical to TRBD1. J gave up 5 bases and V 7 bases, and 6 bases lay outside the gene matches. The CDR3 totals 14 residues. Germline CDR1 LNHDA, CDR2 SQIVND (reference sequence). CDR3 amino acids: CASTPNRGHQPQHF. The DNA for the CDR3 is TGTGCCAGTACCCCGAACAGGGGGCATCAGCCCCAGCATTTT. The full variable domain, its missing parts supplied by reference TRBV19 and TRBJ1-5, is DGGITQSPKYLFRKEGQNVTLSCEQNLNHDAMYWYRQDPGQGLRLIYYSQIVNDFQKGDIAEGYSVSREKKESFPLTVTSAQKNPTAFYLCASTPNRGHQPQHFGDGTRLSIL.

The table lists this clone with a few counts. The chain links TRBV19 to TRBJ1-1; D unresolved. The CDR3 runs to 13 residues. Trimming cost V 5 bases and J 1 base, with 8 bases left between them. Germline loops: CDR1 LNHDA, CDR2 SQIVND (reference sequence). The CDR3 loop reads CASSPVGNTEAFF. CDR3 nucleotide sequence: TGTGCCAGTAGTCCCGTGGGGAACACTGAAGCTTTCTTT.

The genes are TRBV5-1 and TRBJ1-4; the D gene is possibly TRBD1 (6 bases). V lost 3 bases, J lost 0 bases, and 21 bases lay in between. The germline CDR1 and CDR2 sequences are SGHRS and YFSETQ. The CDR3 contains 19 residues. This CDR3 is CASSYHKRTGTTTNEKLFF. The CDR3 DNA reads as TGCGCCAGCAGCTATCACAAAAGAACCGGGACAACAACTAATGAAAAACTGTTTTTT. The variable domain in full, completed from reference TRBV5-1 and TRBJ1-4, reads KAGVTQTPRYLIKTRGQQVTLSCSPISGHRSVSWYQQTPGQGLQFLFEYFSETQRNKGNFPGRFSGRQFSNSRSEMNVSTLELGDSALYLCASSYHKRTGTTTNEKLFFGSGTQLSVL.

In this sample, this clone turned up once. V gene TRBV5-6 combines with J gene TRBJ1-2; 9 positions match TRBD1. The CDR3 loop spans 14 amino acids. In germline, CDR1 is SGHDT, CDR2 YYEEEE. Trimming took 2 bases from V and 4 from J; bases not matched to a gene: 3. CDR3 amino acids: CASSFGTGLYGYTF. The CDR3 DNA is TGTGCCAGCAGCTTTGGGACAGGGCTCTATGGCTACACCTTC. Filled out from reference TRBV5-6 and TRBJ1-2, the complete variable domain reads DAGVTQSPTHLIKTRGQQVTLRCSPKSGHDTVSWYQQALGQGPQFIFQYYEEEERQRGNFPDRFSGHQFPNYSSELNVNALLLGDSALYLCASSFGTGLYGYTFGSGTRLTVV.

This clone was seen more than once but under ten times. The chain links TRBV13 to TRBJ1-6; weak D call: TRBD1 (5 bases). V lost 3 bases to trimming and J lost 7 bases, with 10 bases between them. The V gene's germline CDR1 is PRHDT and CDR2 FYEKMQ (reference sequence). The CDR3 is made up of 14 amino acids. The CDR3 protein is CASSFGGRNSPLHF. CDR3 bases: TGTGCCAGCAGCTTCGGGGGAAGGAATTCACCCCTCCACTTT.

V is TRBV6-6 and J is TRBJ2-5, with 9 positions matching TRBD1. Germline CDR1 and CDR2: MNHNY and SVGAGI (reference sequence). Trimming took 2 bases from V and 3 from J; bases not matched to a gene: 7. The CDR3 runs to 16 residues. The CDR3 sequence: CASSYGLGQGEETQYF. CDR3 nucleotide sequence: TGTGCCAGCAGTTACGGTCTGGGACAGGGAGAAGAGACCCAGTACTTC.